A selection of T cell receptor beta chains follows, all from one sample in a study of regulatory T cells in long-lasting Graves disease. TCRdb reprocessed the multiplex PCR reads with MiXCR, giving one entry per CDR3 protein. The table records 520,000 or so distinct CDR3 sequences, around 13% of them present only once. These data were also reused for a study on T cells in Graves' hyperthyroidism and ophthalmopathy.

Sample: peripheral blood mononuclear cells (PBMCs), taken at new diagnosis, from a patient treated with antithyroid drugs. These receptors came from a woman aged 25 to 39 with Graves disease. CDR3s include the opening cysteine and the closing phenylalanine or tryptophan. Fields, in order: J gene, clone size, D gene, V gene, CDR3 protein, CDR3 DNA. A D gene is named only where the DNA matches it firmly. Clone size, where shown, is once, few, many, or a class for clones that have expanded.

J gene: TRBJ2-7
clone size: many
D gene: .
V gene: TRBV20-1
CDR3 protein: CSANPAINSSYEQYF
CDR3 DNA: TGCAGTGCTAACCCCGCCATTAACAGCTCCTACGAGCAGTACTTC

J gene: TRBJ2-1
clone size: many
D gene: .
V gene: TRBV7-9
CDR3 protein: CASSLVHEQFF
CDR3 DNA: TGTGCCAGCAGCTTAGTCCATGAGCAGTTCTTC

J gene: TRBJ1-4
clone size: few
D gene: .
V gene: TRBV27
CDR3 protein: CASSLQLNEKLFF
CDR3 DNA: TGTGCCAGCAGTCTTCAGCTAAATGAAAAACTGTTTTTT

J gene: TRBJ2-1
clone size: .
D gene: .
V gene: TRBV3-1
CDR3 protein: CASSQVGDFYNEQFF
CDR3 DNA: TGTGCCAGCAGCCAAGTGGGGGACTTTTACAATGAGCAGTTCTTC

J gene: TRBJ2-2
clone size: many
D gene: .
V gene: TRBV30
CDR3 protein: CAWSFGAPGELFF
CDR3 DNA: TGTGCCTGGAGTTTTGGAGCTCCCGGGGAGCTGTTTTTT

J gene: TRBJ2-2
clone size: many
D gene: .
V gene: TRBV6-1
CDR3 protein: CASKRVWRTGELFF
CDR3 DNA: TGTGCCAGCAAGAGGGTTTGGAGAACCGGGGAGCTGTTTTTT

J gene: TRBJ2-7
clone size: many
D gene: .
V gene: TRBV12-3/TRBV12-4
CDR3 protein: CASSLAMKFYEQYF
CDR3 DNA: TGTGCCAGCAGTTTAGCAATGAAATTTTACGAGCAGTACTTC

J gene: TRBJ2-3
clone size: .
D gene: .
V gene: TRBV19
CDR3 protein: CASSPWTRVFNITDTQYF
CDR3 DNA: TGTGCCAGTAGTCCGTGGACCCGGGTATTCAATATCACAGATACGCAGTATTTT

J gene: TRBJ2-3
clone size: few
D gene: .
V gene: TRBV7-3
CDR3 protein: CASSLTQVGDTQYF
CDR3 DNA: TGTGCCAGCAGCTTAACTCAAGTAGGAGATACGCAGTATTTT

J gene: TRBJ1-5
clone size: many
D gene: .
V gene: TRBV27
CDR3 protein: CASSPVESWNQPQHF
CDR3 DNA: TGTGCCAGCAGTCCAGTTGAGTCATGGAATCAGCCCCAGCATTTT

J gene: TRBJ2-1
clone size: many
D gene: TRBD2
V gene: TRBV6-1
CDR3 protein: CASSAYERERWEQFF
CDR3 DNA: TGTGCCAGCAGTGCGTATGAGCGGGAGCGGTGGGAGCAGTTCTTC

J gene: TRBJ1-4
clone size: many
D gene: .
V gene: TRBV19
CDR3 protein: CASSIGEKLFF
CDR3 DNA: TGTGCCAGTAGTATCGGTGAAAAACTGTTTTTT

J gene: TRBJ2-2
clone size: many
D gene: TRBD2
V gene: TRBV6-5
CDR3 protein: CASSYRLAGDTGELFF
CDR3 DNA: TGTGCCAGCAGTTACCGACTAGCGGGGGATACCGGGGAGCTGTTTTTT

J gene: TRBJ1-5
clone size: many
D gene: TRBD1
V gene: TRBV11-2
CDR3 protein: CASSEQTGFNQPQHF
CDR3 DNA: TGTGCCAGCAGCGAGCAGACAGGGTTTAATCAGCCCCAGCATTTT

J gene: TRBJ1-2
clone size: many
D gene: .
V gene: TRBV2
CDR3 protein: CASSETRNGYTF
CDR3 DNA: TGTGCCAGCAGTGAAACCAGGAATGGCTACACCTTC

J gene: TRBJ1-1
clone size: few
D gene: .
V gene: TRBV7-2
CDR3 protein: CASREFKWNTEAFF
CDR3 DNA: TGTGCCAGCAGAGAATTCAAGTGGAACACTGAAGCTTTCTTT

J gene: TRBJ1-3
clone size: few
D gene: .
V gene: TRBV20-1
CDR3 protein: CSARSGRPGSGNTIYF
CDR3 DNA: TGCAGTGCTAGATCTGGTCGGCCTGGCTCTGGAAACACCATATATTTT

J gene: TRBJ1-4
clone size: many
D gene: .
V gene: TRBV19
CDR3 protein: CASSLRGNAEKLFF
CDR3 DNA: TGTGCCAGTAGCCTCCGGGGGAACGCTGAAAAACTGTTTTTT

J gene: TRBJ2-5
clone size: once
D gene: TRBD1
V gene: TRBV5-4
CDR3 protein: CASTNLRDRGPGTQYF
CDR3 DNA: TGTGCCAGCACCAACCTCAGGGACAGGGGGCCGGGGACCCAGTACTTC

J gene: TRBJ1-5
clone size: many
D gene: .
V gene: TRBV20-1
CDR3 protein: CSARVGWSDQPQHF
CDR3 DNA: TGCAGTGCTAGAGTGGGATGGTCCGATCAGCCCCAGCATTTT

J gene: TRBJ2-2
clone size: .
D gene: TRBD2
V gene: TRBV6-2/TRBV6-3
CDR3 protein: CASSPSGSRAGELFF
CDR3 DNA: TGTGCCAGCAGCCCTAGCGGGAGTAGGGCCGGGGAGCTGTTTTTT

J gene: TRBJ2-7
clone size: few
D gene: .
V gene: TRBV6-1
CDR3 protein: CASSQTYLRDINYEQYF
CDR3 DNA: TGTGCCAGCAGTCAAACCTACCTTCGGGACATTAACTACGAGCAGTACTTC

J gene: TRBJ2-1
clone size: .
D gene: .
V gene: TRBV30
CDR3 protein: CAWSVRPSSYNEQFF
CDR3 DNA: TGTGCCTGGAGTGTACGACCAAGCTCCTACAATGAGCAGTTCTTC

J gene: TRBJ2-5
clone size: many
D gene: .
V gene: TRBV9
CDR3 protein: CASSVGGPAYQETQYF
CDR3 DNA: TGTGCCAGCAGCGTAGGGGGACCCGCGTACCAAGAGACCCAGTACTTC

J gene: TRBJ1-5
clone size: many
D gene: .
V gene: TRBV27
CDR3 protein: CASSHGGPNQPQHF
CDR3 DNA: TGTGCCAGCTCGCACGGGGGGCCCAATCAGCCCCAGCATTTT

J gene: TRBJ2-2
clone size: few
D gene: TRBD2
V gene: TRBV9
CDR3 protein: CASSTGRANTGELFF
CDR3 DNA: TGTGCCAGCAGCACCGGGAGGGCGAACACCGGGGAGCTGTTTTTT

J gene: TRBJ2-5
clone size: many
D gene: .
V gene: TRBV5-6
CDR3 protein: CASSFGAGSETQYF
CDR3 DNA: TGTGCCAGCAGCTTTGGGGCAGGGAGTGAGACCCAGTACTTC

J gene: TRBJ2-7
clone size: many
D gene: TRBD1
V gene: TRBV6-1
CDR3 protein: CASRTGGEWHEQYF
CDR3 DNA: TGTGCCAGTCGGACAGGGGGAGAATGGCACGAGCAGTACTTC